The present TCR beta chain was sequenced within a study of shared clonotypes between healthy human individuals. Study overall: CD4 naive and memory got three plates each, CD8 naive two, CD8 memory one.

The table came from immunoSEQ multiplex PCR; TCRdb's copy has only in-frame clones and leaves some out. This table holds about 1 million clones, around 74% found once. The CDR3 extends over 15 amino acids. The trim removed 6 bases at V and 4 bases at J, leaving 7 bases unmatched. The germline CDR1 and CDR2 sequences are MNHNS and SASEGT. The chain joins TRBV6-1 to TRBJ2-3; 10 nucleotides align to TRBD2. The sequenced sample consisted of memory CD4+ T cells sorted from blood. As for subset: CD45RA-negative fraction. The receptor comes from a man aged 18 to 29 in good health. CDR3: CASRELAGPPDTQYF. The DNA of the CDR3 is TGTGCCAGCAGGGAACTAGCGGGGCCCCCAGATACGCAGTATTTT.